This T cell receptor beta chain was profiled in a study of naive and memory T cell subsets. General study findings and limits: TCR counts from RNA may reflect activation-linked expression changes. A few larger clonotypes appeared in naive repertoires, especially CD8, possibly memory cells re-expressing CD45RA. Naive and memory subsets had different power law exponents for TCR abundance.

Germline-derived CDR1 and CDR2 are LNHNV and YYDKDF (reference sequence). This CDR3 is 15 amino acids long. Unmatched junction bases numbered 5, after V lost 0 bases and J lost 6 bases. An equimolar mix of two oligonucleotides served as the beta constant-region primer for TRBC1 and TRBC2. Four rounds of PCR amplified the ligated cDNA using nested alpha and beta constant-region primers plus SP2. TCRdb independently ran MiXCR on the UMI-ligation and nested PCR reads; one entry per CDR3 protein. The sample lists over 110,000 distinct CDR3 sequences, approximately 18% seen once, with 0.6% to 0.7% in the top ten. This clonotype was seen only a few times. Its antigen is not known. Cells stained for CD3, CD4, CD8, CD45RA, CD27 and viability were sorted into four CD45RA/CD27 subsets.

The chain recombines TRBV15 with TRBJ2-1; 7 bases agree with TRBD2. The origin of this receptor is a human donor in good health. The sequencing input was naive CD8+ T cells from blood. CDR3 sequence reads: CATSRDEWTSNEQFF. The CDR3 nucleotides are TGTGCCACCAGCAGAGATGAATGGACTAGCAATGAGCAGTTCTTC.